Below are 3 T cell receptor beta chains sequenced from a single sample in a study of blood T cells in healthy people across ages. Through a sample-barcoded 5' primer and a J-beta primer mix, a second PCR was run for roughly 6 to 12 cycles. TCRdb re-called the 5' RACE reads through MiXCR, storing one row per CDR3 protein. The table shows more than 450,000 distinct CDR3 sequences, with around a quarter occurring only once. The same data also went into a second study, on T cells of mothers and their children.

Sequencing used blood. These receptors were obtained from a boy between 2 and 10 years old in good health.

This clonotype occurred a few times. V gene TRBV12-3 or TRBV12-4 combines with J gene TRBJ2-1; tentatively, D is TRBD1 or TRBD2 (5 bases each). With 5 bases removed from V and 3 bases from J, the gap between germline ends came to 14 bases. This CDR3 comprises 15 residues. The CDR3 reads CASSPQGPLYNEQFF. The CDR3 bases are TGTGCCAGCAGTCCCCAGGGACCCCTCTACAATGAGCAGTTCTTC.

The CDR3 here is CASSLAGLAGTGDGYTF. DNA of the CDR3: TGTGCCAGCAGCTTAGCGGGGTTAGCCGGGACAGGGGACGGCTACACCTTC. The chain combines TRBV7-2 with TRBJ1-2, with 10 bases aligning to TRBD1. Germline CDR1 is SGHTA and CDR2 is FQGNSA. The ends lost 0 bases at V and 8 bases at J; junction bases unmatched: 12. The CDR3 has 17 residues.

The chain is built from TRBV30 and TRBJ2-5; D remains unclear. V lost 4 bases and J lost 3, with 15 bases in between. The germline V gene encodes CDR1 GTSNPN and CDR2 SVGIG (reference sequence). The length of the CDR3 is 14 residues. CDR3 in DNA: TGTGCCTGGACCAAAGGTGCCTGGAAAGAGACCCAGTACTTC. Encoded protein: CAWTKGAWKETQYF.